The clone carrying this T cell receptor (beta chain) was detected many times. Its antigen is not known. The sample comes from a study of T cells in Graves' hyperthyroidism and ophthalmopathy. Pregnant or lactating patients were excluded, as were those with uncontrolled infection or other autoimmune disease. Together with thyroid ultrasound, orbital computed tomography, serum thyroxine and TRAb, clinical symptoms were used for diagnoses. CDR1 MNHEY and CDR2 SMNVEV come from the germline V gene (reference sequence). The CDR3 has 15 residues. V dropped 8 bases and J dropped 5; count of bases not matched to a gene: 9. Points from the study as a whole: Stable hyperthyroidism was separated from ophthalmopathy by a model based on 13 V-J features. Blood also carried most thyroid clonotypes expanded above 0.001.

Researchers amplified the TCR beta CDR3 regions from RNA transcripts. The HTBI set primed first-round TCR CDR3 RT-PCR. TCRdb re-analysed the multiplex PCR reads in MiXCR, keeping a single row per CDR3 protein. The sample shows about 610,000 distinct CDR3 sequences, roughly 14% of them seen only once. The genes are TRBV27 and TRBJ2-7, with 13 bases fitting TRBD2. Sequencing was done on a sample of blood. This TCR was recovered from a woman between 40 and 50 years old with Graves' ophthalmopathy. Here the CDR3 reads CASGKGTSGTNEQYF. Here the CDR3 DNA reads TGTGCCAGCGGCAAAGGGACTAGCGGGACCAACGAGCAGTACTTC.